This section outlines one T cell receptor (beta chain) sequence together with its context. Its target is not known. This record belongs to a study of T cells after yellow fever vaccination. The V gene end was trimmed by 3 bases and the J gene end by 4 bases; junction bases not matched to a gene: 7. Germline CDR1 and CDR2: SGHAT and FQNNGV. The CDR3 has 17 residues. Each CDR3 protein is one row after TCRdb ran MiXCR on the 5' RACE reads. The sample has about 350,000 distinct CDR3 sequences; less than 9.5% are singletons. Study conclusions and caveats: A large majority of primary-vaccination clones showed up again after the booster (about 97% CD4, around 88% CD8). The study found a weaker secondary response that peaked faster, day 5 versus 15.

The sample was PBMCs, taken about 41 days after the first yellow fever vaccination. The V gene is TRBV11-2, the J gene TRBJ2-5, with 14 nucleotides matching TRBD2. The receptor's source is a man younger than 35 who received the YFV17D yellow fever vaccine. CDR3 loop: CASSFPGTSGGGETQYF. For the CDR3, the DNA is TGTGCCAGCAGCTTTCCCGGGACTAGCGGGGGAGGAGAGACCCAGTACTTC. Complete variable domain (other parts from reference TRBV11-2 and TRBJ2-5): EAGVAQSPRYKIIEKRQSVAFWCNPISGHATLYWYQQILGQGPKLLIQFQNNGVVDDSQLPKDRFSAERLKGVDSTLKIQPAKLEDSAVYLCASSFPGTSGGGETQYFGPGTRLLVL.